The TCR beta chain under discussion was sequenced for a study of T cell responses to AZD1222 COVID-19 vaccine. Clones were sequenced by immunoSEQ multiplex PCR, and TCRdb holds only the in-frame ones, with some missing. The table has 100,000 to 150,000 clones, about 88% seen once. The CDR3 covers 15 residues. Germline CDR1 is SGDLS and CDR2 is YYNGEE. V dropped 1 base and J dropped 5 bases, with 15 bases sitting between them. This TCR was recovered from an adult in good health. V is TRBV9 and J is TRBJ1-1; D is uncertain. Source: peripheral blood, taken on day 0 of AZD1222 vaccination. CDR3 nucleotides: TGTGCCAGCAGCGTAATCCCACTCGGGAGGACTGAAGCTTTCTTT. This encodes CASSVIPLGRTEAFF.